This TCR beta chain was sequenced in a study of human T cells and chemical hapten exposure. At least ten counts were recorded for this clonotype. Its specificity is not known. Whole-study results and caveats: The immune response of these alopecia patients might not match healthy individuals'. Among expanded TCRs, significantly more large CDR3 similarity clusters formed than among controls.

The sample's time point: patch test 3, about 24 weeks after DPC sensitization. Described treatment: therapeutic diphenylcyclopropenone sensitization with weekly scalp DPC. Total RNA was isolated from unfractionated whole blood. Individual cDNA molecules each carried unique molecular identifiers attached by the library. Authors' methods: Sequenced samples showed a median of around 96,000 TCRs each, with counts running from around 24,000 to 710,000. TCRdb itself ran the RACE reads through MiXCR, one entry per CDR3 protein. In this record, the V and J calls reflect TCRdb's handling and not the investigators' own analysis. The sample carries 30,000 to 40,000 distinct CDR3 sequences, about 13% recorded once. The CDR3 runs 13 residues. The germline V gene has CDR1 SQVTM and CDR2 ANQGSEA. V lost 5 bases, J lost 3 bases, and 13 bases lay in between.

The sample in question was whole blood, obtained in connection with sensitization to the hapten diphenylcyclopropenone (DPC). This clonotype was obtained from a woman aged 35 to 49 with alopecia areata. Some clones in this sample may be carry-over from other donors' samples. The chain is built from TRBV29-1 and TRBJ2-5, with D maybe TRBD2 (6 bases). The CDR3 here is CSVTGTFKETQYF. For the CDR3, the DNA is TGCAGCGTTACCGGGACTTTTAAAGAGACCCAGTACTTC.